A single sample gave rise to the 26 T cell receptor beta chains below, sequenced in a study of PD-1 blockade in classical Hodgkin lymphoma. Sequencing used immunoSEQ multiplex PCR; TCRdb keeps in-frame clones, though not all of them. The data contain 25,000 to 35,000 clones, approximately 67% of them singletons. Time point of the sample: cycle 4 day 1 (C4D1), after less than 7 weeks of nivolumab. Every one of the patients relapsed after autologous stem cell transplantation (brentuximab vedotin exposure was variable). The sample here was peripheral blood mononuclear cells (PBMCs), taken before the fourth cycle of nivolumab. The origin of the receptors is a human donor with classical Hodgkin lymphoma.

The chain has TRBV4-3 and TRBJ2-2; D not resolved. CDR1 is LGHNA, CDR2 YSLEER, per germline. Trimming took 4 bases from V and 5 from J, leaving 11 bases between them. The CDR3 has 14 amino acids. This CDR3 reads CASSPIDGTGELFF. In nucleotides, the CDR3 is TGCGCCAGCAGCCCTATAGACGGTACCGGGGAGCTGTTTTTT.

This clone was detected once. V and J are TRBV19 and TRBJ2-1, with 8 bases lining up with TRBD2. Trimming took 5 bases from V and 6 from J; bases not matched to a gene: 12. This CDR3 region has 16 residues. Per germline, CDR1 LNHDA and CDR2 SQIVND (reference sequence). The CDR3 is CASSWVTGLDRNEQFF. DNA of the CDR3: TGTGCCAGTAGTTGGGTAACGGGACTAGATCGCAATGAGCAGTTCTTC.

The rearrangement uses TRBV6-5 and TRBJ1-1, with D perhaps matching TRBD1 (6 bases). CDR1 and CDR2 (germline): MNHEY, SVGAGI. CDR3 size: 15 residues. V was cut by 0 bases and J by 0 bases, with 8 bases left in between. CDR3 sequence (DNA): TGTGCCAGCAGTTACTCGACAGGCGTGAACACTGAAGCTTTCTTT. Protein product: CASSYSTGVNTEAFF.

V and J are TRBV7-9 and TRBJ2-7; D possibly corresponds to TRBD2 (6 bases). The germline V and J ends were trimmed by 5 bases and 1 base, with 15 bases remaining between them. The CDR3 runs 15 residues. Germline V lookup: CDR1 SEHNR, CDR2 FQNEAQ (reference sequence). In DNA, the CDR3 is TGTGCCAGCAGCGGCAGGTGGGAGGTATCCTACGAGCAGTACTTC. Translation: CASSGRWEVSYEQYF.

This clone was seen a single time. This sequence joins TRBV7-9 and TRBJ2-5, with TRBD1 identical over 7 bases. Germline lookup yields CDR1 SEHNR and CDR2 FQNEAQ (reference sequence). CDR3 length: 15 amino acids. Germline trimming cut 5 bases from V and 2 bases from J; bases unmatched to any gene: 8. This CDR3 reads CASSPRTGSQETQYF. As DNA, the CDR3 is TGTGCCAGCAGCCCTAGGACAGGCAGTCAAGAGACCCAGTACTTC.

This clone was seen only a few times. The chain links TRBV5-8 to TRBJ1-5, with 7 bases that match TRBD1. Germline CDR1 and CDR2: SGHTS and YDEGEE. Trimming removed 4 bases from V and 10 bases from J; junction bases left unmatched: 14. This CDR3 has 15 amino acids. The CDR3 loop reads CASSQGQYPEDPQHF. The CDR3 DNA sequence: TGTGCCAGCAGCCAGGGACAGTACCCCGAAGACCCCCAGCATTTT.

The V and J genes are TRBV27 and TRBJ1-2, with D maybe TRBD1 (5 bases). Trimming took off 3 bases at V and 4 bases at J, with 9 bases between the two ends. Germline values: CDR1 MNHEY, CDR2 SMNVEV (reference sequence). The length of the CDR3 is 13 residues. The CDR3 nucleotides read TGTGCCAGCAGTTTGACAGCCGCCTATGGCTACACCTTC. It is translated as CASSLTAAYGYTF.

The V gene is TRBV6-6, the J gene TRBJ2-7, with 8 positions matching TRBD1. CDR1 and CDR2 (germline): MNHNY, SVGAGI (reference sequence). V shed 6 bases and J 0 bases; nucleotides not matched to a gene: 4. The CDR3 is 14 residues long. The CDR3 coding sequence is TGTGCCAGCAGCTTAACAGGGGGCTCCTACGAGCAGTACTTC. Translated, it gives CASSLTGGSYEQYF.

This clone was picked up one time. The chain links TRBV13 to TRBJ2-3; D not resolved. Germline values: CDR1 PRHDT, CDR2 FYEKMQ (reference sequence). V lost 4 bases, J lost 0 bases, and 2 bases lay in between. The CDR3 loop spans 12 amino acids. The CDR3 nucleotides read TGTGCCAGCAGCTATAGCACAGATACGCAGTATTTT. It yields the protein CASSYSTDTQYF.

V usage is TRBV6-6 and J usage is TRBJ1-4; TRBD1 aligns across 7 bases. Unmatched junction bases numbered 3, after V lost 6 bases and J lost 8 bases. In germline, CDR1 is MNHNY, CDR2 SVGAGI (reference sequence). The CDR3 runs 12 residues. This CDR3 reads CASSEGAEKLFF. The CDR3 bases are TGTGCCAGCAGCGAGGGGGCAGAAAAACTGTTTTTT.

This rearrangement joins TRBV30 to TRBJ1-1; no definite D call. The CDR3 spans 11 residues. Trimming shortened V by 3 bases and J by 4 bases, and 6 bases separated the two germline ends. Germline assignment: CDR1 GTSNPN and CDR2 SVGIG (reference sequence). The CDR3 DNA reads TGTGCCTGGAGATTGGGCACTGAAGCTTTCTTT. Amino acid sequence: CAWRLGTEAFF.

The chain combines TRBV6-5 with TRBJ2-1; 10 nucleotides align to TRBD2. The germline V gene encodes CDR1 MNHEY and CDR2 SVGAGI. The CDR3 sequence is 14 residues long. J gave up 8 bases and V 5 bases, and 6 bases lay outside the gene matches. In DNA, the CDR3 is TGTGCCAGCAGTCTACTAGCGGGGTTTCATGAGCAGTTCTTC. As protein: CASSLLAGFHEQFF.

This clone came up once. The chain recombines TRBV10-3 with TRBJ1-4; 7 nucleotides align to TRBD1. In germline, CDR1 is ENHRY, CDR2 SYGVKD. This CDR3 region has 15 residues. The trim removed 10 bases at V and 0 bases at J, leaving 8 bases unmatched. The CDR3 sequence is CATSWTGSTNEKLFF. In DNA form, the CDR3 reads TGTGCCACCTCCTGGACAGGCTCAACTAATGAAAAACTGTTTTTT.

Of note for this clone: Compared with germline, one end of the junction differs, possibly owing to a read error. The genes are TRBV29-1 and TRBJ2-3; maybe TRBD1 (6 bases). CDR1 and CDR2 from the germline V gene are SQVTM and ANQGSEA. The CDR3 covers 11 residues. CDR3 residues: CSVDRTETQYF. The DNA of the CDR3 is TGCAGCGTTGACCGGACAGAGACGCAGTATTTT.

The chain uses TRBV2 and TRBJ2-2; D is undetermined. Germline V gives CDR1 SNHLY, CDR2 FYNNEI. V dropped 7 bases and J dropped 2 bases, with 11 bases sitting between them. The length of the CDR3 is 14 residues. The CDR3 bases are TGTGCCAGCACTGTCGCGGTAAACACCGGGGAGCTGTTTTTT. Its translation is CASTVAVNTGELFF.

The chain employs TRBV19 and TRBJ2-3; 9 nucleotides line up with TRBD1. CDR3 length equals 16 residues. Germline assignment: CDR1 LNHDA and CDR2 SQIVND (reference sequence). V was pared by 1 base and J by 2 bases, with 4 bases of the junction left unmatched. CDR3 loop: CASSIVGTGITDTQYF. CDR3 DNA: TGTGCCAGTAGTATAGTGGGGACAGGGATCACAGATACGCAGTATTTT.

The J gene is TRBJ2-7, the V gene TRBV7-2; D remains unclear. From germline, CDR1 is SGHTA and CDR2 FQGNSA. Deletions cut 3 bases from V and 2 bases from J, with 14 bases between. The CDR3 spans 15 residues. The CDR3 DNA is TGTGCCAGCAGCTTTATGGGATTCCCTACCTACGAGCAGTACTTC. This encodes CASSFMGFPTYEQYF.

The rearrangement links TRBV27 to TRBJ2-1; D not resolved. From germline, CDR1 is MNHEY and CDR2 SMNVEV (reference sequence). The CDR3 extends over 11 amino acids. Trimming removed 4 bases at V and 9 bases at J, with 7 bases between. The CDR3 is CASSSFTEQFF. DNA for the CDR3: TGTGCCAGCAGTTCCTTTACTGAGCAGTTCTTC.

The chain employs TRBV6-5 and TRBJ1-6; the match to TRBD1 covers 8 bases. Germline loops: CDR1 MNHEY, CDR2 SVGAGI. The J segment lost 3 bases and the V segment lost 6 bases, leaving 4 bases of the junction unmatched. The CDR3 totals 15 residues. CDR3 DNA: TGTGCCAGCAGGGACGGGACAGGCTATAATTCACCCCTCCACTTT. Protein product: CASRDGTGYNSPLHF.

The rearrangement uses TRBV4-3 and TRBJ2-1, with D perhaps given as TRBD1 or TRBD2 (5 bases each). The CDR3 length is 16 residues. V was clipped by 0 bases and J by 12 bases, with 21 bases between them. CDR1 LGHNA and CDR2 YSLEER come from the germline V gene. The CDR3 DNA is TGCGCCAGCAGCCAAGAAGCCCCGGGACCCTCGTCGGCGCAGTTCTTC. Its translation: CASSQEAPGPSSAQFF.

This chain joins TRBV7-2 and TRBJ1-1, with D uncertain. Trimming shortened V by 2 bases and J by 3 bases, and 7 bases separated the two germline ends. CDR1 is SGHTA and CDR2 is FQGNSA in the germline V gene. This CDR3 contains 13 residues. CDR3 bases: TGTGCCAGCAGCTTAACCAGAGACACTGAAGCTTTCTTT. Translation: CASSLTRDTEAFF.

The table lists this clone with a few counts. This chain joins TRBV12-5 and TRBJ2-7; 10 nucleotides agree with TRBD1. This CDR3 is built from 20 residues. J lost 5 bases, V lost 1 base, and 20 bases had no gene match. Germline V gene lookup returns CDR1 LGHNT and CDR2 FRNRAP. The CDR3 protein is CASGLAVTGTGASWGHEQYF. In nucleotides, the CDR3 is TGTGCTAGTGGTTTGGCCGTTACCGGGACAGGGGCTTCTTGGGGCCACGAGCAGTACTTC.

This clone was seen a handful of times. This CDR3 reads CASSLGQGDGYTF. The CDR3 nucleotides are TGTGCCAGCAGCTTAGGACAGGGGGATGGCTACACCTTC. V is TRBV7-9 and J is TRBJ1-2, with TRBD1 matching over 9 bases. Germline V gives CDR1 SEHNR, CDR2 FQNEAQ (reference sequence). V was clipped by 1 base and J by 6 bases; unmatched bases: 0. The CDR3 consists of 13 residues.

The V and J genes are TRBV7-2 and TRBJ2-7, with a tentative D call TRBD2 (6 bases). V dropped 2 bases and J dropped 3 bases, with 14 bases sitting between them. The CDR3 has 15 residues. The germline gives CDR1 SGHTA, CDR2 FQGNSA. CDR3 sequence: CASSLMAMRDYEQYF. The DNA for the CDR3 is TGTGCCAGCAGCTTAATGGCGATGCGGGACTACGAGCAGTACTTC.

The chain's CDR3 is CASSFTGYGYTF. The DNA for the CDR3 is TGTGCCAGCAGCTTTACTGGCTATGGCTACACCTTC. The genes are TRBV5-6 and TRBJ1-2, with unresolved D. The CDR3 runs to 12 residues. Between the trimmed V and J ends, which lost 2 bases and 4 bases, there was a span of 6 bases. Germline values: CDR1 SGHDT, CDR2 YYEEEE.

Relative to its sample, this clone is medium-sized. The V call is TRBV7-6, the J call TRBJ2-7; no clear D gene. The V gene's germline CDR1 is SGHVS and CDR2 FNYEAQ. The CDR3 extends over 13 amino acids. V lost 0 bases, J lost 2 bases, and 5 bases lay in between. Here the CDR3 DNA reads TGTGCCAGCAGCTTAGCGGCGGCCTACGAGCAGTACTTC. This sequence encodes CASSLAAAYEQYF.